This T cell receptor (beta chain) was observed in a study of response to subunit inactivated influenza vaccine. Study outcomes and limitations: Authors suggested seasonal influenza vaccinations each recruit few new T cells.

CDR3 length equals 15 residues. Germline V lookup: CDR1 SGHTA, CDR2 FQGNSA. J lost 2 bases, V lost 2 bases, and 3 bases had no gene match. The sample holds many counts of this clonotype. Its antigen is not identified. One entry per CDR3 protein, called by TCRdb with MiXCR from the RT-PCR reads. This table has over 650,000 distinct CDR3 sequences, approximately 17% appearing once. Sequencing used PBMCs from blood, obtained 5 to 6 days after vaccination. This receptor was identified in a man aged 45-60 years who received an inactivated influenza vaccine. This sequence joins TRBV7-2 and TRBJ2-7; 10 nucleotides agree with TRBD1. The CDR3, as DNA: TGTGCCAGCAGCTTATCGGACAGGGGGGCCTACGAGCAGTACTTC. Protein sequence: CASSLSDRGAYEQYF. Supplemented by reference TRBV7-2 and TRBJ2-7, the full variable domain reads GAGVSQSPSNKVTEKGKDVELRCDPISGHTALYWYRQSLGQGLEFLIYFQGNSAPDKSGLPSDRFSAERTGGSVSTLTIQRTQQEDSAVYLCASSLSDRGAYEQYFGPGTRLTVT.